The 13 T cell receptor beta chains given below trace back to one sample, sequenced in a study of CD8 T cells in ankylosing spondylitis. TCRdb itself ran the 5' RACE reads through MiXCR, one entry per CDR3 protein. Found here are more than 600,000 distinct CDR3 sequences, roughly 20% of them singletons; the top ten hold around 20%. Their target antigens are unknown. Study results and caveats: Blood of patients with ankylosing spondylitis appeared to be characterized by a TCR beta motif of several highly homologous variants.

The source material was blood, either unsorted or a sorted T cell fraction (not recorded which). These receptors were collected from a male donor with ankylosing spondylitis.

V and J are TRBV12-3 or TRBV12-4 and TRBJ2-7; 10 positions agree with TRBD2. This CDR3 comprises 14 residues. With V trimmed by 7 bases and J by 2 bases, 5 bases remained unmatched. DNA of the CDR3: TGTGCCAGCACCTGGGGGACTAGCGCCTACGAGCAGTACTTC. Translated, it gives CASTWGTSAYEQYF.

The rearrangement uses TRBV6-1 and TRBJ2-7, with 8 bases matching TRBD1. The V gene end was trimmed by 2 bases and the J gene end by 3 bases; junction bases not matched to a gene: 18. The CDR3 has 19 amino acids. The V gene's germline CDR1 is MNHNS and CDR2 SASEGT. The CDR3 DNA follows: TGTGCCAGCAGTGAATCGGCGGGACAGGCTTCCTTAACGGACTACGAGCAGTACTTC. This sequence encodes CASSESAGQASLTDYEQYF.

The V gene is TRBV15, the J gene TRBJ2-5; D not resolved. The CDR3 loop spans 12 amino acids. Between the trimmed V and J ends, which lost 3 bases and 5 bases, there was a span of 7 bases. Germline values: CDR1 LNHNV, CDR2 YYDKDF (reference sequence). The CDR3 DNA reads as TGTGCCACCAGCAGTGATGTGGAGACCCAGTACTTC. Translated: CATSSDVETQYF. The full variable domain, completed using reference TRBV15 and TRBJ2-5, is DAMVIQNPRYQVTQFGKPVTLSCSQTLNHNVMYWYQQKSSQAPKLLFHYYDKDFNNEADTPDNFQSRRPNTSFCFLDIRSPGLGDTAMYLCATSSDVETQYFGPGTRLLVL.

The V call is TRBV12-3 or TRBV12-4, the J call TRBJ2-7; D is perhaps TRBD1 (6 bases). V dropped 6 bases and J dropped 5 bases, with 14 bases sitting between them. The CDR3 covers 13 residues. The CDR3 loop is CASSDSGENEQYF. The CDR3 nucleotides are TGTGCCAGCAGCGACTCAGGGGAAAACGAGCAGTACTTC.

This clonotype was seen only a few times. This chain uses TRBV20-1 with TRBJ2-7; tentative D call: TRBD1 (7 bases). The CDR3 runs 15 residues. V was clipped by 1 base and J by 3 bases, with 16 bases between them. The germline CDR1 and CDR2 sequences are DFQATT and SNEGSKA (reference sequence). Written as DNA, the CDR3 is TGCAGTGCTAGAGGGCGGGACAGAGTGGTCTACGAGCAGTACTTC. Protein sequence: CSARGRDRVVYEQYF.

This clonotype appeared a few times. The chain is built from TRBV21-1 and TRBJ2-7. TRBV21-1 has pseudogene status. The CDR3 sequence is 12 residues long. The CDR3 nucleotides read TGTGCCAGCAGCACGACTGTCTACGAGCAGTACTTC. This gives the protein CASSTTVYEQYF.

This clonotype has only a few counts. CDR3 amino acids: CASSQEVPGPTLTSYEQYF. CDR3 coding DNA: TGTGCCAGCAGCCAAGAGGTCCCGGGACCGACGCTAACAAGCTACGAGCAGTACTTC. The J gene is TRBJ2-7, the V gene TRBV3-1, with D tentatively TRBD1 or TRBD2 (5 bases each). The CDR3 length is 19 residues. The germline CDR1 and CDR2 sequences are LGHDT and YNNKEL (reference sequence). V dropped 0 bases and J dropped 3 bases, with 24 bases sitting between them.

In this sample, this clonotype turned up a few times. The chain has TRBV20-1 and TRBJ1-1; 9 nucleotides line up with TRBD1. This CDR3 spans 16 amino acids. The germline CDR1 and CDR2 sequences are DFQATT and SNEGSKA (reference sequence). J gave up 4 bases and V 0 bases, and 9 bases lay outside the gene matches. CDR3 nucleotide sequence: TGCAGTGCTAGAGACCTACAGGGGGCGCCCGGCACTGAAGCTTTCTTT. Translating it yields CSARDLQGAPGTEAFF.

This rearrangement joins TRBV20-1 to TRBJ1-2; D remains unclear. V lost 0 bases and J lost 2, with 10 bases in between. The V gene's germline CDR1 is DFQATT and CDR2 SNEGSKA (reference sequence). CDR3 length: 14 amino acids. The CDR3 DNA sequence: TGCAGTGCTAGAGATTTGGATGCCAACTATGGCTACACCTTC. Translating gives CSARDLDANYGYTF.

The chain employs TRBV20-1 and TRBJ2-5, with TRBD2 matching 8 bases. Germline loops: CDR1 DFQATT, CDR2 SNEGSKA (reference sequence). J gave up 0 bases and V 1 base, and 7 bases lay outside the gene matches. The CDR3 has 16 amino acids. The CDR3 DNA reads as TGCAGTGCTAGAGTGTCGGGAGGGGTGGACCAAGAGACCCAGTACTTC. Its protein is CSARVSGGVDQETQYF.

This clonotype has just a few counts. The genes are TRBV12-3 or TRBV12-4 and TRBJ2-7, with a possible D match to TRBD2 (5 bases). The ends were cut back, 6 bases at V and 0 bases at J, with 15 bases in the middle. This CDR3 contains 15 residues. CDR3 sequence reads: CASSTHSGSSYEQYF. Here the CDR3 DNA reads TGTGCCAGCAGCACCCATTCGGGAAGCTCCTACGAGCAGTACTTC.

The V and J genes are TRBV6-1 and TRBJ2-7; possible D gene TRBD1, 6 bases. The V end lost 10 bases, the J end lost 0 bases, and 13 bases lay between the germline ends. Per germline, CDR1 MNHNS and CDR2 SASEGT. The CDR3 is 13 amino acids. The chain's CDR3 is CATTGQTSYEQYF. CDR3 DNA sequence: TGTGCCACGACCGGACAGACCTCCTACGAGCAGTACTTC.

There are a few counts of this clonotype. The V and J genes are TRBV20-1 and TRBJ2-1; D possibly matches TRBD1 or TRBD2 (5 bases each). In germline, CDR1 is DFQATT, CDR2 SNEGSKA (reference sequence). The V end was cut by 3 bases, the J end by 12 bases, with 18 bases between. The CDR3 covers 13 residues. CDR3 DNA: TGCAGTGCTAGGGAGAGTGGGGACCCTAGGCAGTTCTTC. Its translation is CSARESGDPRQFF.